A single sample gave rise to the 15 T cell receptor beta chains below, sequenced in a study of OX40 agonist ivuxolimab in advanced cancers. TCRdb's copy holds only in-frame clones and misses some; the assay was immunoSEQ multiplex PCR. The sample carries 65,000 to 95,000 clones, roughly 94% recorded once. The source material was CD4+ or CD8+ T cells sorted from blood, sampled in a trial of the OX40 agonist ivuxolimab. These receptors were collected from an adult with an advanced solid tumor such as melanoma, head and neck, liver or kidney cancer.

This rearrangement joins TRBV4-1 to TRBJ2-7, with D possibly being TRBD2 (5 bases). CDR3 length equals 14 residues. Per the germline V gene, CDR1 is MGHRA and CDR2 is YSYEKL. The V end lost 4 bases, the J end lost 3 bases, and 13 bases lay between the germline ends. The CDR3 here is CASSPAQADYEQYF. CDR3 bases: TGCGCCAGCAGCCCAGCTCAAGCGGACTACGAGCAGTACTTC.

This clone was picked up one time. V gene TRBV21-1 combines with J gene TRBJ1-1; TRBD1 was called by the table and not checked on the DNA. TRBV21-1 is marked as a pseudogene. CDR3 length equals 15 residues. The DNA for the CDR3 is TGTGCCAGCAGCAAAGAAGCGACAGCGAACACTGAAGCTTTCTTT. Its translation is CASSKEATANTEAFF.

This chain links TRBV2 with TRBJ2-1; D gene ambiguous. Trimming took 8 bases from V and 2 from J, leaving 10 bases between them. This CDR3 comprises 13 residues. The V gene's germline CDR1 is SNHLY and CDR2 FYNNEI. The DNA of the CDR3 is TGTGCCAGCGGGTCAACTCCCTACAATGAGCAGTTCTTC. Protein product: CASGSTPYNEQFF.

This clone was counted once. The V call is TRBV28, the J call TRBJ2-2; D is possibly TRBD2 (6 bases). CDR1 is MDHEN and CDR2 is SYDVKM in the germline V gene. V lost 8 bases and J lost 6, with 16 bases in between. The length of the CDR3 is 14 residues. CDR3 bases: TGTGCCAGCGTGGAGGGGCATCACGCCGGGGAGCTGTTTTTT. This gives the protein CASVEGHHAGELFF.

The chain employs TRBV7-8 and TRBJ1-1; 8 nucleotides match TRBD1. The germline gives CDR1 SGHVS, CDR2 FQNEAQ. V shed 1 base and J 6 bases; nucleotides not matched to a gene: 10. The CDR3 extends over 16 amino acids. The CDR3 sequence: CASSLDGLTGAAEAFF. For the CDR3, the DNA is TGTGCCAGCAGCTTAGATGGTCTGACAGGGGCGGCTGAAGCTTTCTTT.

The V and J genes are TRBV28 and TRBJ1-1; D possibly corresponds to TRBD1 (5 bases). V was clipped by 7 bases and J by 6 bases, with 12 bases between them. CDR1 is MDHEN and CDR2 is SYDVKM in the germline V gene. The length of the CDR3 is 12 residues. CDR3 bases: TGTGCCAGCAAACTGGGGGTATCTGAAGCTTTCTTT. It codes for CASKLGVSEAFF.

This clone showed up just once. The V call is TRBV7-2, the J call TRBJ2-7; a weak D match, TRBD2 (5 bases). Germline-derived CDR1 and CDR2 are SGHTA and FQGNSA. Trimming removed 2 bases from V and 3 bases from J, with 14 bases in between. The CDR3 totals 15 residues. CDR3 amino acids: CASSLSPRGNYEQYF. CDR3 nucleotides: TGTGCCAGCAGCTTATCCCCCCGGGGAAACTACGAGCAGTACTTC.

CDR3 amino acids: CASGRGGLETDTQYF. In DNA form, the CDR3 reads TGTGCCAGTGGCCGTGGAGGGTTGGAGACAGATACGCAGTATTTT. The rearrangement uses TRBV19 and TRBJ2-3, with TRBD2 as a possible D gene (6 bases). With 8 bases removed from V and 3 bases from J, the gap between germline ends came to 18 bases. Germline lookup yields CDR1 LNHDA and CDR2 SQIVND (reference sequence). CDR3 length equals 15 residues.

This chain joins TRBV19 and TRBJ2-1; D uncertain. V lost 7 bases and J lost 0, with 10 bases in between. CDR1 is LNHDA, CDR2 SQIVND, per germline (reference sequence). The CDR3 is 14 amino acids. This chain's CDR3 is CASNAPSSYNEQFF. In DNA, the CDR3 is TGTGCCAGTAACGCGCCGAGCTCCTACAATGAGCAGTTCTTC. The full variable domain, with the rest looked up from reference TRBV19 and TRBJ2-1, is DGGITQSPKYLFRKEGQNVTLSCEQNLNHDAMYWYRQDPGQGLRLIYYSQIVNDFQKGDIAEGYSVSREKKESFPLTVTSAQKNPTAFYLCASNAPSSYNEQFFGPGTRLTVL.

The V call is TRBV19, the J call TRBJ1-3; D unclear. The CDR3 has 18 amino acids. V gave up 0 bases and J gave up 2 bases, with 17 bases separating them. Per the germline V gene, CDR1 is LNHDA and CDR2 is SQIVND (reference sequence). CDR3 sequence (DNA): TGTGCCAGTAGTATAGATTGGGGAAGTCCCGGAGCTGGAAACACCATATATTTT. Its protein product is CASSIDWGSPGAGNTIYF.

This chain joins TRBV28 and TRBJ1-5, with no clear D. The CDR3 is 13 residues long. Trimming pared 11 bases from V and 0 bases from J, leaving 11 bases between. Germline CDR1 is MDHEN and CDR2 is SYDVKM. The CDR3 DNA sequence: TGTGCCGCTGGGTGGGATAGCAATCAGCCCCAGCATTTT. Protein product: CAAGWDSNQPQHF. Combining the CDR3 with reference TRBV28 and TRBJ1-5 gives the whole variable domain DVKVTQSSRYLVKRTGEKVFLECVQDMDHENMFWYRQDPGLGLRLIYFSYDVKMKEKGDIPEGYSVSREKKERFSLILESASTNQTSMYLCAAGWDSNQPQHFGDGTRLSIL.

The genes are TRBV4-1 and TRBJ2-7; 10 bases are shared with TRBD1. The CDR3 loop spans 18 amino acids. V dropped 2 bases and J dropped 5; count of bases not matched to a gene: 15. Germline V lookup: CDR1 MGHRA, CDR2 YSYEKL. The CDR3 protein is CASSQSRKSGQGNHEQYF. The CDR3 DNA follows: TGCGCCAGCAGCCAAAGCCGTAAATCGGGACAGGGGAACCACGAGCAGTACTTC.

The chain employs TRBV27 and TRBJ2-7; 7 bases align to TRBD1. CDR3 length: 16 residues. The V segment lost 6 bases and the J segment 4 bases; nucleotides outside the gene matches: 15. The germline V gene encodes CDR1 MNHEY and CDR2 SMNVEV (reference sequence). In DNA, the CDR3 is TGTGCCAGCAGACAAGACAGGGATTCCCTCCTGTACGAGCAGTACTTC. This gives the protein CASRQDRDSLLYEQYF.

This clone was seen just once. The chain combines TRBV15 with TRBJ1-5; 7 bases line up with TRBD1. V lost 5 bases to trimming and J lost 4 bases; unmatched junction nucleotides: 5. There are 14 residues in the CDR3. Germline V CDR1 and CDR2: LNHNV, YYDKDF (reference sequence). CDR3 nucleotides: TGTGCCACCAGCTTTTGGGACAGAAATCAGCCCCAGCATTTT. It translates to CATSFWDRNQPQHF.

The chain has TRBV5-1 and TRBJ2-1, with a tentative D call TRBD1 (5 bases). CDR1 SGHRS and CDR2 YFSETQ come from the germline V gene. There are 18 residues in the CDR3. V lost 3 bases and J 0 bases, leaving 19 bases between the germline ends. The CDR3 is CASSSPILDSSSYNEQFF. The CDR3 DNA follows: TGCGCCAGCAGCTCCCCCATACTCGACAGCTCCTCCTACAATGAGCAGTTCTTC.